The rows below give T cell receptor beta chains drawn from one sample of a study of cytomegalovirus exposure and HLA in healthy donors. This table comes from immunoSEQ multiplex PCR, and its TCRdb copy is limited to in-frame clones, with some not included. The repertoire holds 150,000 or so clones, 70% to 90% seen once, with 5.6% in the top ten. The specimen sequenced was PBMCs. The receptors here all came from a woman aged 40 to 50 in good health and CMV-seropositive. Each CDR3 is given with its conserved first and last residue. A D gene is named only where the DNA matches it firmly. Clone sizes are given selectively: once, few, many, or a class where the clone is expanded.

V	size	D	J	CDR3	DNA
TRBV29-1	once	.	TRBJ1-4	CSVASTNEKLFF	TGCAGCGTTGCATCAACTAATGAAAAACTGTTTTTT
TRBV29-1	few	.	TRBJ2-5	CSGSGQLGTQYF	TGCAGCGGCTCCGGACAGCTTGGAACCCAGTACTTC
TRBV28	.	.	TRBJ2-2	CASSLPSVRDPNTGELFF	TGTGCCAGCAGTTTACCGAGCGTGCGGGACCCAAACACCGGGGAGCTGTTTTTT
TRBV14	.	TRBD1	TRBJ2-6	CASSIARGPGANVLTF	TGTGCCAGCAGCATTGCCAGGGGGCCTGGGGCCAACGTCCTGACTTTC
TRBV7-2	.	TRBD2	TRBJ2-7	CASSPRSGRANPYEQYF	TGTGCCAGCAGCCCCCGGAGCGGGAGGGCCAACCCCTACGAGCAGTACTTC
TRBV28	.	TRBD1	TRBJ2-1	CASTTGASGYNEQFF	TGTGCCAGCACCACAGGGGCCTCCGGGTACAATGAGCAGTTCTTC
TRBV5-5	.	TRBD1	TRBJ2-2	CASSFRGWTGELFF	TGTGCCAGCAGCTTCAGGGGGTGGACCGGGGAGCTGTTTTTT
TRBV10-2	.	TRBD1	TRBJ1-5	CASSESSLTGINQPQHF	TGCGCCAGCAGTGAGTCGTCTCTGACAGGGATCAATCAGCCCCAGCATTTT
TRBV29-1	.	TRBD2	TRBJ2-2	CSVGLAGSAGELFF	TGCAGCGTTGGACTAGCGGGTTCTGCGGGGGAGCTGTTTTTT
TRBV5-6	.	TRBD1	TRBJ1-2	CASSSQGDYGYTF	TGTGCCAGCAGCTCACAGGGGGACTATGGCTACACCTTC
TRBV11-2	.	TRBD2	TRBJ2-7	CASSLELAGDYEQYF	TGTGCCAGCAGCTTAGAGTTGGCGGGAGATTACGAGCAGTACTTC
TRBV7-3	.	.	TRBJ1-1	CASSFGTAEAFF	TGTGCCAGCAGCTTTGGTACAGCTGAAGCTTTCTTT
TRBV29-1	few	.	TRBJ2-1	CSVGGLASYNEQFF	TGCAGCGTCGGCGGACTGGCTTCCTACAATGAGCAGTTCTTC
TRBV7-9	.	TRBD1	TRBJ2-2	CASSLRAGGYTGELFF	TGTGCCAGCAGCTTAAGGGCAGGGGGTTACACCGGGGAGCTGTTTTTT
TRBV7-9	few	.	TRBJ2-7	CASSLDIPPYEQYF	TGTGCCAGCAGCTTAGATATTCCCCCCTACGAGCAGTACTTC
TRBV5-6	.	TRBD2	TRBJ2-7	CASSLLTRRLAGAEEQYF	TGTGCCAGCAGCCTTTTAACAAGGCGTCTAGCGGGAGCGGAAGAGCAGTACTTC
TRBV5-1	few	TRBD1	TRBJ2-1	CASSSGQVYSYNEQFF	TGCGCCAGCAGCTCGGGACAGGTTTATTCCTACAATGAGCAGTTCTTC
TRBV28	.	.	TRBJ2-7	CASRTPQGSLSEQYF	TGTGCCAGCAGAACACCGCAGGGGAGCCTAAGCGAGCAGTACTTC
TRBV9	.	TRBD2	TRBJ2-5	CASSPSAGGRETQYF	TGTGCCAGCAGCCCGTCGGCGGGGGGGCGGGAGACCCAGTACTTC
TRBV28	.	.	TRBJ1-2	CASSSPRGGAFNGYTF	TGTGCCAGCAGTTCCCCTAGGGGGGGCGCTTTTAATGGCTACACCTTC
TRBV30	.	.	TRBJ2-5	CAWSGGTSETQYF	TGTGCCTGGAGCGGCGGGACCAGTGAGACCCAGTACTTC
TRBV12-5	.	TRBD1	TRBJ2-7	CASGTGTGIYEQYF	TGTGCTAGTGGTACCGGGACAGGTATCTACGAGCAGTACTTC
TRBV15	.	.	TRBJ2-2	CATSRPTGGDTGELFF	TGTGCCACCAGCAGACCCACAGGGGGGGACACCGGGGAGCTGTTTTTT
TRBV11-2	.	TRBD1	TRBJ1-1	CASSLGTGTGNTEAFF	TGTGCCAGCAGCTTAGGAACCGGGACAGGGAACACTGAAGCTTTCTTT
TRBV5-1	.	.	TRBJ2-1	CASSPGARAYNEQFF	TGCGCCAGCAGCCCGGGTGCCAGGGCTTACAATGAGCAGTTCTTC
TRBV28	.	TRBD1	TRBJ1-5	CASSVEDRANQPQHF	TGTGCCAGCAGCGTCGAAGACAGGGCTAATCAGCCCCAGCATTTT
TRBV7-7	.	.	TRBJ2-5	CASSLVPSRETQYF	TGTGCTAGCAGCTTAGTTCCCTCCCGGGAGACCCAGTACTTC
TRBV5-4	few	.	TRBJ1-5	CASSLGDTNQPQHF	TGTGCCAGCAGCTTGGGGGACACTAATCAGCCCCAGCATTTT
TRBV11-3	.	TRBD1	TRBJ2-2	CASSDRVGELFF	TGTGCCAGCAGCGACAGGGTCGGGGAGCTGTTTTTT
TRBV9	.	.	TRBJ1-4	CASSGQGFNEKLFF	TGTGCCAGCAGCGGGCAGGGGTTCAATGAAAAACTGTTTTTT
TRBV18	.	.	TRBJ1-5	CASSRSRDQPQHF	TGTGCCAGCTCCCGTTCGAGGGATCAGCCCCAGCATTTT
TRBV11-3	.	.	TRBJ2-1	CASSQGLGQFF	TGTGCCAGCAGCCAGGGGTTGGGGCAGTTCTTC
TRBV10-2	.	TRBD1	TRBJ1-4	CASSEGGNREKLFF	TGCGCCAGCAGTGAAGGGGGCAATAGGGAAAAACTGTTTTTT
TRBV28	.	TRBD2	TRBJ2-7	CASSLSPGWPSGGDYEQYF	TGTGCCAGCAGTTTATCCCCAGGGTGGCCTAGCGGGGGGGACTACGAGCAGTACTTC
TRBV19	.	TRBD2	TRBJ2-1	CASRNGLAGFYNEQLF	TGTGCCAGTAGAAATGGACTAGCGGGCTTCTACAATGAGCAGCTCTTC
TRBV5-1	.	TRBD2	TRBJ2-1	CASSFRAGVAAEQFF	TGCGCCAGCAGCTTTAGAGCGGGAGTGGCGGCTGAGCAGTTCTTC
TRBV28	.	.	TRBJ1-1	CASSLAAEAFF	TGTGCCAGCAGTTTGGCGGCTGAAGCTTTCTTT
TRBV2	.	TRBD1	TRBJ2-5	CASSGDRVGQAGGTQYF	TGTGCCAGCAGTGGGGACAGGGTCGGTCAAGCGGGTGGGACCCAGTACTTC
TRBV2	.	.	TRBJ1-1	CASKELLPTGNTEAFF	TGTGCCAGCAAGGAACTACTGCCTACAGGGAACACTGAAGCTTTCTTT
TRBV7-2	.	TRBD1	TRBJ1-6	CASSPEGRGLSSPLHF	TGTGCCAGCAGCCCCGAGGGCAGGGGGCTGAGTTCACCCCTCCACTTT
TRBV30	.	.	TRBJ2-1	CAFGWTTYNEQFF	TGTGCCTTCGGGTGGACAACCTACAATGAGCAGTTCTTC
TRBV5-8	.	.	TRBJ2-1	CASSLYNRVGNEQFF	TGTGCCAGCAGCTTATATAACAGGGTTGGCAATGAGCAGTTCTTC
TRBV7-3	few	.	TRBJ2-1	CASSRRADNEQFF	TGTGCCAGCAGTCGTCGAGCGGACAATGAGCAGTTCTTC
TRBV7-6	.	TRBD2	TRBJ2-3	CASRGAGGPTQYF	TGTGCCAGCAGGGGGGCGGGAGGGCCTACGCAGTATTTT
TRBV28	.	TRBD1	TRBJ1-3	CASSRDRRSGNTIYF	TGTGCCAGCAGTCGGGACAGGCGCTCTGGAAACACCATATATTTT
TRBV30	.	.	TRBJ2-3	CAFTRGTDTQYF	TGTGCCTTCACCCGGGGCACAGATACGCAGTATTTT